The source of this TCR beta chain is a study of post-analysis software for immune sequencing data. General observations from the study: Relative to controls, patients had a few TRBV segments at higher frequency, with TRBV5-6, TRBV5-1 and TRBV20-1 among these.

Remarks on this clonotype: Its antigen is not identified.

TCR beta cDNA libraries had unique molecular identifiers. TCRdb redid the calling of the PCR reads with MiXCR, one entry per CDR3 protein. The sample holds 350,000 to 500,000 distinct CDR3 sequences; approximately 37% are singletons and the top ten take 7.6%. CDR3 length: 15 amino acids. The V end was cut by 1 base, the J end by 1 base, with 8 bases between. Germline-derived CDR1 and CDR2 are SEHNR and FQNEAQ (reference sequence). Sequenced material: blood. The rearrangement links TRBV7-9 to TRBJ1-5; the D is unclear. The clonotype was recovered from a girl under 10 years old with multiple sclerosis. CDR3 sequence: CASSLESGSNQPQHF. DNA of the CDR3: TGTGCCAGCAGCTTAGAATCCGGCAGCAATCAGCCCCAGCATTTT.